The present TCR beta chain was sequenced within a study of OX40 agonist ivuxolimab in advanced cancers. Study-wide points: Not determined was the antigen specificity of the expanded peripheral T cells. Clonal expansion from baseline to week 6 occurred in both CD4+ and CD8+ T cells. Mean expanded clone counts were higher in CD8+ than CD4+ T cells.

Libraries were prepared by immunoSEQ multiplex PCR; TCRdb keeps only in-frame clonotypes and omits some of them. The table shows approximately 72,000 clones, with roughly 89% occurring only once. V was clipped by 9 bases and J by 5 bases, with 5 bases between them. This CDR3 contains 9 residues. Per germline, CDR1 MNHEY and CDR2 SMNVEV (reference sequence). This clone has more than one count but fewer than ten. Its antigen is as yet unknown. The J gene is TRBJ2-7, the V gene TRBV27; no clear D. The starting material was CD4+ or CD8+ T cells sorted from blood, obtained in a trial of the OX40 agonist ivuxolimab. The origin of this receptor is an adult with an advanced solid tumor such as melanoma, head and neck, liver or kidney cancer. The CDR3: CARYHEQYF. The CDR3 nucleotides are TGTGCCAGGTACCACGAGCAGTACTTC.